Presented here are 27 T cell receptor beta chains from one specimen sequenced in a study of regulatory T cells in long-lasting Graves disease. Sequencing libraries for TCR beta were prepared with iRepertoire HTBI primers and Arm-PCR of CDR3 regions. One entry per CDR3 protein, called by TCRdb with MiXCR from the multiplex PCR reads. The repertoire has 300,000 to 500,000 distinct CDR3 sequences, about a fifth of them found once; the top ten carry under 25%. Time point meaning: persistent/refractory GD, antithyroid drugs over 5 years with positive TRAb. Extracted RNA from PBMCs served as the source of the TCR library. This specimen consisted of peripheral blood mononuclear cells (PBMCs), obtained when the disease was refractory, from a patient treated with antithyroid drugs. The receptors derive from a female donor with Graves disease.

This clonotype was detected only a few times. The CDR3 coding sequence is TGTGCCAGCAGGATCCCGGGACTCGGACAAGAGACCCAGTACTTC. Amino acids: CASRIPGLGQETQYF. The gene calls are TRBV5-5 and TRBJ2-5; weak D call: TRBD2 (6 bases). Trimming pared 5 bases from V and 2 bases from J, leaving 16 bases between. Germline CDR1 and CDR2: SGHKS and YYEKEE (reference sequence). This CDR3 has 15 amino acids.

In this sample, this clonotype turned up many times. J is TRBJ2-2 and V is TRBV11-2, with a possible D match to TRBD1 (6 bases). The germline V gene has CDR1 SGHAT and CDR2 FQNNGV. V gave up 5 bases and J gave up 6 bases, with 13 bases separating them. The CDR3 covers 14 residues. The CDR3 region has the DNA TGTGCCAGCAGCCAGGGGCGCGACGCCGGGGAGCTGTTTTTT. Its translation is CASSQGRDAGELFF. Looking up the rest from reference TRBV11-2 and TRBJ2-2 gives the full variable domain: EAGVAQSPRYKIIEKRQSVAFWCNPISGHATLYWYQQILGQGPKLLIQFQNNGVVDDSQLPKDRFSAERLKGVDSTLKIQPAKLEDSAVYLCASSQGRDAGELFFGEGSRLTVL.

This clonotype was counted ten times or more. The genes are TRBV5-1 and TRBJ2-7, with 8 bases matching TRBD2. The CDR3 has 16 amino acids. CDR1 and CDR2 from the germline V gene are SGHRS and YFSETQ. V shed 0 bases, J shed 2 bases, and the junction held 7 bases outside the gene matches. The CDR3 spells CASSLGLTSATYEQYF. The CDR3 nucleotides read TGCGCCAGCAGCTTGGGTTTGACTAGCGCTACCTACGAGCAGTACTTC.

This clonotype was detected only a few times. The CDR3, as DNA: TGTGCCAGCTCACCACCAGGACAGATCCAAGAGACCCAGTACTTC. Its protein product is CASSPPGQIQETQYF. The chain joins TRBV18 to TRBJ2-5, with D possibly being TRBD1 (6 bases). The V gene's germline CDR1 is KGHSH and CDR2 LQKENI. The CDR3 is made up of 15 amino acids. The germline V and J ends were trimmed by 0 bases and 1 base, with 9 bases remaining between them.

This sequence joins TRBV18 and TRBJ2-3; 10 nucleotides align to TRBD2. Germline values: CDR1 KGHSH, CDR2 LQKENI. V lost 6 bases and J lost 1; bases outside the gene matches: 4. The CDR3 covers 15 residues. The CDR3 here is CASSGLAGGTDTQYF. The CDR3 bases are TGTGCCAGCTCTGGGCTAGCGGGAGGCACAGATACGCAGTATTTT.

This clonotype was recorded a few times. CDR3 amino acids: CASSPRDSWGGTEAFF. CDR3 DNA sequence: TGTGCCAGCAGCCCTCGGGACTCCTGGGGTGGCACTGAAGCTTTCTTT. V gene TRBV4-2 combines with J gene TRBJ1-1, with D perhaps matching TRBD1 (5 bases). Trimming removed 4 bases from V and 4 bases from J, with 19 bases in between. Germline V gene data show CDR1 as LGHNA and CDR2 as YNFKEQ. The CDR3 covers 16 residues.

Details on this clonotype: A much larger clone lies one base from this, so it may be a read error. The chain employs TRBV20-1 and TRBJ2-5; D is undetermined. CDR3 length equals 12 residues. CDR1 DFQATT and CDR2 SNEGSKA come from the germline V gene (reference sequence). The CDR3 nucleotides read TGCAGTGCTACAACTACCCAAGAGACCCAGCACTTC. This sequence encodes CSATTTQETQHF.

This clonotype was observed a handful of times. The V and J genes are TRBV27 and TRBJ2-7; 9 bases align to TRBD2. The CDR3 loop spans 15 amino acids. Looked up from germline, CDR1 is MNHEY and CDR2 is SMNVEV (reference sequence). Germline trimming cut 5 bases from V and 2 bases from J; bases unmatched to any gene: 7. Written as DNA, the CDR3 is TGTGCCAGCAGTCAAAGACTAGCGGCAACCTACGAGCAGTACTTC. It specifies CASSQRLAATYEQYF.

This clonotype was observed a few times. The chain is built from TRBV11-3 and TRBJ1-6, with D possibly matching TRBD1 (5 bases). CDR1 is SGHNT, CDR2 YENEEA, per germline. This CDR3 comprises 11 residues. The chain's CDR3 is CGGKTGTALHF. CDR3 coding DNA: TGTGGGGGGAAGACCGGGACTGCCCTCCACTTT.

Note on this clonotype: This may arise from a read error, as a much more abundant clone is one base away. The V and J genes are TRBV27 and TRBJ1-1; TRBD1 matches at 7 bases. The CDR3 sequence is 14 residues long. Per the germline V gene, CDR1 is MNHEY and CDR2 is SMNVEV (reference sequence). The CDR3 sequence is CAGSPYDRETEAFF. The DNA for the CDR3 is TGTGCCGGCAGTCCCTACGACAGGGAGACTGAAGCTTTCTTT.

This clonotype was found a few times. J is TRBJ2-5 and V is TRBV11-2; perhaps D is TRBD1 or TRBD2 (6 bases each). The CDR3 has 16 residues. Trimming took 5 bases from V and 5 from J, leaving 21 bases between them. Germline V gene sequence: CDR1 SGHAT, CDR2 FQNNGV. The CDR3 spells CASSGGRASLWETQYF. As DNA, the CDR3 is TGTGCCAGCAGCGGGGGGCGGGCTAGCCTGTGGGAGACCCAGTACTTC.

The CDR3 spells CASTRPGTEAFF. In DNA, the CDR3 is TGTGCCTCTACGAGGCCGGGCACTGAAGCTTTCTTT. The chain employs TRBV6-1 and TRBJ1-1; D not resolved. The CDR3 totals 12 residues. Trimming took 11 bases from V and 4 from J, leaving 14 bases between them. Germline-derived CDR1 and CDR2 are MNHNS and SASEGT.

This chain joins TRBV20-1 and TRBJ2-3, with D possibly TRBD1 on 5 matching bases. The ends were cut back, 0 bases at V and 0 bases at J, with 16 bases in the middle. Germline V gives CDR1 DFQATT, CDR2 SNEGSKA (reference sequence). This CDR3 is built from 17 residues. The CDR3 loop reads CSARDNPQGKSTDTQYF. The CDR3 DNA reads TGCAGTGCTAGAGATAACCCCCAGGGCAAGAGCACAGATACGCAGTATTTT.

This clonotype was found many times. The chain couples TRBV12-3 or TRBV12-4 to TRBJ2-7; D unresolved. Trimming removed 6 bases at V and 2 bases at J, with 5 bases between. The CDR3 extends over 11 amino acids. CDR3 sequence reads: CASSPAYEQYF. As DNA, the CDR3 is TGTGCCAGCAGCCCGGCCTACGAGCAGTACTTC.

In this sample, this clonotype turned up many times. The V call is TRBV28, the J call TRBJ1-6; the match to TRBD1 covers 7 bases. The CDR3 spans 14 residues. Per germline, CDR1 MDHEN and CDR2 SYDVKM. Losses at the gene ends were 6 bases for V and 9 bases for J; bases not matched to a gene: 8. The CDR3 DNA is TGTGCCAGCAGCCGCGGGACAGTTGCTTCACCCCTCCACTTT. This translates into CASSRGTVASPLHF.

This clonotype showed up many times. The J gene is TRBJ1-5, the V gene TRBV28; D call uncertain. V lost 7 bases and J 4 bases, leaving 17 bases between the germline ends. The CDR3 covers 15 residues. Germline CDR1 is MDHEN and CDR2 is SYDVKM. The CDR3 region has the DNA TGTGCCAGCATCGGGAGGCAGTCGATTAATCAGCCCCAGCATTTT. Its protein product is CASIGRQSINQPQHF.

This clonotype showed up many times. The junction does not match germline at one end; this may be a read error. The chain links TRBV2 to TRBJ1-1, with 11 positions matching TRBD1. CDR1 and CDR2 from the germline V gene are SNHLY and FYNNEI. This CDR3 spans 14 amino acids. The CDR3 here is CASSEGTGGYEAFF. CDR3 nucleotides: TGTGCCAGCAGCGAAGGGACAGGGGGGTATGAAGCTTTCTTT.

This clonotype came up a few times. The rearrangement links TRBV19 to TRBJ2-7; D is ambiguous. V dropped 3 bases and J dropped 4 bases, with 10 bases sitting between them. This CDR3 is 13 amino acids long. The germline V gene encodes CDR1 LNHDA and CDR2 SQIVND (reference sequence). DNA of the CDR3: TGTGCCAGTAGTATCTCACAGACTTACGAGCAGTACTTC. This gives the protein CASSISQTYEQYF.

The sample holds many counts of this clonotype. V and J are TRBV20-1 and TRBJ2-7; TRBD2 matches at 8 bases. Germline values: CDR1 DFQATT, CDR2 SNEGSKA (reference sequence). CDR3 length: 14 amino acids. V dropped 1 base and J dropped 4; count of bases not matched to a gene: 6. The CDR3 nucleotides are TGCAGTGCTAGAGCCCAACTAGCGGCGTACGAGCAGTACTTC. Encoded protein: CSARAQLAAYEQYF.

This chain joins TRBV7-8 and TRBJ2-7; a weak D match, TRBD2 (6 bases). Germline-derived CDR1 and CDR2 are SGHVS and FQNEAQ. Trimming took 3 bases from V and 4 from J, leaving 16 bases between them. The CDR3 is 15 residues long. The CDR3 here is CASSFPEGRPYEQYF. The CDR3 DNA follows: TGTGCCAGCAGCTTCCCGGAGGGGAGGCCGTACGAGCAGTACTTC.

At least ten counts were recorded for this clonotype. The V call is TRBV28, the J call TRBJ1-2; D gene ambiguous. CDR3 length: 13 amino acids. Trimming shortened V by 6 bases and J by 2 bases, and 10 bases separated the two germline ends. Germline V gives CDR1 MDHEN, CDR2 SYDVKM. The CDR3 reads CASRGDGNYGYTF. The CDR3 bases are TGTGCCAGCAGGGGCGACGGAAACTATGGCTACACCTTC.

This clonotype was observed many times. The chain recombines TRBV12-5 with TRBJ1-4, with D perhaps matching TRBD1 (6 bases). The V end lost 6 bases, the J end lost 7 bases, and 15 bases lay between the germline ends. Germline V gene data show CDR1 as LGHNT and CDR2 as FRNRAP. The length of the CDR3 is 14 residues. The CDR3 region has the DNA TGTGCTAGTGGCAGGACCGGGGGCGGTGAAAAACTGTTTTTT. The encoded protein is CASGRTGGGEKLFF.

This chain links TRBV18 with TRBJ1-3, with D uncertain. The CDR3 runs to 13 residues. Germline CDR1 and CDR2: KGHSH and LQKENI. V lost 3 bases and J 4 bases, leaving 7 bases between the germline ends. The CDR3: CASSPVEGNTIYF. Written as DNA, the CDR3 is TGTGCCAGCTCACCGGTTGAGGGAAACACCATATATTTT.

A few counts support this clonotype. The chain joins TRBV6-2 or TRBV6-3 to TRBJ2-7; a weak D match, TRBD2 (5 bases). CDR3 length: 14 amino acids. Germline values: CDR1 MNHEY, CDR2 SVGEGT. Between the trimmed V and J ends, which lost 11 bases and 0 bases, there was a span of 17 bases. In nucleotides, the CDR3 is TGTGCCGCTTGGTCCGGGAAGAGCTCCTACGAGCAGTACTTC. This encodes CAAWSGKSSYEQYF.

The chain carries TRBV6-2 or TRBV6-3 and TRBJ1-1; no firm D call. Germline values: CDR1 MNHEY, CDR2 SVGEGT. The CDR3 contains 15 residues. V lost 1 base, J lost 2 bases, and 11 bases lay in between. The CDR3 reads CASSYWGGPNTEAFF. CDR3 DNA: TGTGCCAGCAGTTACTGGGGAGGTCCCAACACTGAAGCTTTCTTT.

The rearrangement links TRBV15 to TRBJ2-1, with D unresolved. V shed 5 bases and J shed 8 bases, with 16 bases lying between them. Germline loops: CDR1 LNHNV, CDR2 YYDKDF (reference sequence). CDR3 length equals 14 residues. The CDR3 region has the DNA TGTGCCACCAGCCACCCCCCCCCTCTTTATGAGCAGTTCTTC. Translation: CATSHPPPLYEQFF. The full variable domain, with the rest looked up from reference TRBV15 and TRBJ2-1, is DAMVIQNPRYQVTQFGKPVTLSCSQTLNHNVMYWYQQKSSQAPKLLFHYYDKDFNNEADTPDNFQSRRPNTSFCFLDIRSPGLGDTAMYLCATSHPPPLYEQFFGPGTRLTVL.

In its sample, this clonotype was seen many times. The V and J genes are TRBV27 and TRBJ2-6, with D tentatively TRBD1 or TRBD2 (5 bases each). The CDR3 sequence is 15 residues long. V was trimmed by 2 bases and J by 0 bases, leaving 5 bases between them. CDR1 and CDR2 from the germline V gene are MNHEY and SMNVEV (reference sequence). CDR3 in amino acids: CASSLGTSGANVLTF. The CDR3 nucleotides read TGTGCCAGCAGTTTAGGGACCTCTGGGGCCAACGTCCTGACTTTC.